This is a list of T cell receptor beta chains from one sample in a study of T cell responses to AZD1222 COVID-19 vaccine. Produced via immunoSEQ multiplex PCR; TCRdb's table is partial and in-frame only. The sample lists approximately 110,000 clones, 85% to 90% occurring once. Sequences were derived from peripheral blood, sampled on day 0 of AZD1222 vaccination. The receptors here all came from an adult in good health. Each CDR3 is given with its conserved first and last residue.

>TRBV11-3
CASSFGGRAGLGYEQYF
>TRBV3-1/TRBV3-2
CASSWGQSNQPQHF
>TRBV14
CASSQYTGLSPLHF
>TRBV19
CASSIPFAGTGTPDTQYF
>TRBV10-3
CAISLAGEYNEQFF
>TRBV18
CASQWGSYNSPLHF
>TRBV30
CAWSQRISGANVLTF
>TRBV29-1
CSAGGTVANTGELFF
>TRBV30
CAWSGLHGGAKNIQYF
>TRBV3-1/TRBV3-2
CASSPGLAGGRYTQYF
>TRBV12-3/TRBV12-4
CASSSRRETQYF
>TRBV4-1
CASSQAGTGGTEAFF
>TRBV2
CASTIRSSGGTEAFF
>TRBV7-9
CASSLGRYNEQFF
>TRBV9
CASSLSGGSEQYF
>TRBV2
CATPGLAGVDEQYF
>TRBV27
CASSRQGSEQFF
>TRBV10-1
CASSESRGGGTEAFF
>TRBV24-1
CATSEGWEQYF
>TRBV19
CASSRGTTATGNTIYF
>TRBV5-1
CASSLGQGVSDEQFF
>TRBV19
CASSPGTAGPQHF
>TRBV4-1
CASSQLRAQETQYF
>TRBV6-5
CASTTETAGLDTIYF
>TRBV18
CASSQVTETDTQYF
>TRBV28
CASSSPGQDPIEKLFF
>TRBV5-4
CASRTTGTDAYEQYF
>TRBV24-1
CATSGKTSGNTDTQYF
>TRBV28
CASSPPGQAGNTIYF
>TRBV23-1
CASSQFRNGGQDEKLFF
>TRBV6-4
CASSDPDKGGETGANVLTF
>TRBV6-5
CASSYGTGQGYTF
>TRBV24-1
CASEEGGSGELFF
>TRBV5-6
CASSLLGQGVNQPQHF
>TRBV7-9
CASSLGPDRHDSPLHF
>TRBV6-5
CASSYGGQPNEQFF
>TRBV6-2/TRBV6-3
CASSEFLDIQYF
>TRBV5-8
CASSLDRGIQPQHF
>TRBV6-2/TRBV6-3
CASSDTGTGGNSPLHF
>TRBV28
CASSLGEMAVTKAFF
>TRBV7-8
CASSPRTGSGTF
>TRBV9
CASSPHPRREGHNEQFF
>TRBV5-5
CASSPDGYTIYF
>TRBV7-9
CASRGEAQLSTNEKLFF
>TRBV30
CAWNLGSSNQPQHF
>TRBV25-1
CASRTGGRYEQYF
>TRBV28
CASSLGGPGNTIYF
>TRBV5-8
CASSLGTRGAQETQYF
>TRBV7-2
CASSWGGAGSTDTQYF
>TRBV3-1/TRBV3-2
CASSLGGLVYNEQFF
>TRBV30
CAWSGTGDSGANVLTF
>TRBV5-1
CASSYLTGQETQYF
>TRBV25-1
CASSPFGGKHNEQFF
>TRBV7-8
CASSRTGVGNTIYF
>TRBV6-5
CASQQGNSNQPQHF
>TRBV24-1
CATSAGSGNQPQHF
>TRBV21-1
CASSKEPGPRGGTNEKLFF
>TRBV9
CASSGNTQYF
>TRBV5-1
CASSIGTTTYEQYF
>TRBV5-4
CASSRGQGGMSGNTIYF